The entry that follows covers one TCR beta chain sequence. In the original analysis: Estimated nucleated cell counts came from reference gene primer amplification. Method: immunoSEQ multiplex PCR; TCRdb's copy keeps in-frame clones and lacks some. D and trimming were read from the DNA, whereas the V and J calls and clone size are those reported in that table. This sample has roughly 700,000 clones, with about nine tenths found just once. The CDR3 loop spans 12 amino acids. Germline V gene sequence: CDR1 MNHNS, CDR2 SASEGT. Trimming took off 3 bases at V and 4 bases at J, with 6 bases between the two ends. The data stem from a study of blood T cell repertoires in COVID-19. The wider study: Samples taken during acute and convalescent COVID-19 were collected in the United States, Italy and Spain. PBMCs, B-cell-depleted T cells, or T cells provided the cDNA or gDNA that made up the material.

The receptor was derived from a woman aged 18-29 years with acute or convalescent COVID-19. Sequenced input: peripheral blood. The rearrangement links TRBV6-1 to TRBJ1-2; D remains unclear. The CDR3 DNA reads TGTGCCAGCAGTGACAGTCGCTATGGCTACACCTTC. The encoded protein is CASSDSRYGYTF.